This T cell receptor (beta chain) originates from a study of T cells after yellow fever vaccination. From germline, CDR1 is DFQATT and CDR2 SNEGSKA (reference sequence). V trimming: 5 bases; J trimming: 9 bases; junction bases outside the gene matches: 7. The CDR3 has 13 amino acids. TCRdb used MiXCR to reprocess the 5' RACE reads, holding one entry per CDR3 protein. Among about 160,000 distinct CDR3 sequences listed, around 7.3% were seen once. This clonotype was detected ten times or more. Specimen: CD4+ T cells sorted from PBMCs, collected about 5 days after the first yellow fever vaccination. The chain combines TRBV20-1 with TRBJ2-1; 10 bases are a match to TRBD1. The clonotype was recovered from a young man who received the YFV17D yellow fever vaccine. The CDR3 bases are TGCAGTGCTCCACAGACAGGGGGCAGTGAGCAGTTCTTC. It is translated as CSAPQTGGSEQFF.